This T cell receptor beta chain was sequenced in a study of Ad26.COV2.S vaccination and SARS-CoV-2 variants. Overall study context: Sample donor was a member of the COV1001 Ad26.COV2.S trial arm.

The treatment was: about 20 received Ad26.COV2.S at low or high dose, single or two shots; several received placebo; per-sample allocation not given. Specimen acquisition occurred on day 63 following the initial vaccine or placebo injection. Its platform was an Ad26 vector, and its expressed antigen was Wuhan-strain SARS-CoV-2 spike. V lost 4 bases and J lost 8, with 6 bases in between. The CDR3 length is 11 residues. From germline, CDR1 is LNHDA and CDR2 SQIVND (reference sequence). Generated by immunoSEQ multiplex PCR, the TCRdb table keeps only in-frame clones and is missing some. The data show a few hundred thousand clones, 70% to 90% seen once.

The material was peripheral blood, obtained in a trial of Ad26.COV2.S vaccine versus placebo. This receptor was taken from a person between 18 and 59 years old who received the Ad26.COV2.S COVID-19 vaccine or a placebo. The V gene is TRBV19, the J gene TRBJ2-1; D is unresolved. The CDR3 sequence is CASSRMDEQFF. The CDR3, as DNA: TGTGCCAGTAGTAGGATGGATGAGCAGTTCTTC.